This entry features one TCR beta chain sequence. The antigen remains unidentified. The sample originates from a study of T cell responses to AZD1222 COVID-19 vaccine. The repertoire was sequenced with immunoSEQ multiplex PCR; TCRdb's copy has only in-frame clones and lacks some. The sample lists roughly 80,000 clones; approximately 88% were seen once. Study findings and constraints: Spike-wide vaccine-associated CD4 TCRs dominated at 160-218 and 743-854. Nearly half of spike-specific TCRs reportedly target variant regions that are unmutated in the B.1.351 and B.1.1.7 variants. Females outnumbered males among donors, who were mostly white British; clonal diversity was possibly underestimated. Without day 14 samples, only post-peak T cell repertoires were studied.

From germline, CDR1 is WNHNN and CDR2 SYGVQD (reference sequence). This CDR3 comprises 13 residues. Deletions cut 9 bases from V and 4 bases from J, with 15 bases between. The sequencing here drew on peripheral blood, taken on day 0 of MenACWY control vaccination. The chain uses TRBV10-1 and TRBJ1-1; TRBD1 might be the D (5 bases). The clonotype comes from an adult in good health. The CDR3 DNA sequence: TGCGCCAGTAGTTCGTCAGGGCGCACTGAAGCTTTCTTT. Amino acids: CASSSSGRTEAFF.